This entry lists 3 T cell receptor beta chains sequenced from one sample in a study of blood T cells in healthy people across ages. Together with a sample-barcoded 5' primer, a J-beta primer mix was included in a second PCR lasting about 6 to 11 cycles. TCRdb reprocessed the 5' RACE reads with MiXCR, giving one entry per CDR3 protein. The table has about 1.5 million distinct CDR3 sequences, 40% to 50% seen once. Sequenced material: blood. The receptors originated from a woman younger than 35 in good health.

This chain links TRBV25-1 with TRBJ2-1; the D is unclear. V shed 5 bases and J shed 4 bases, with 12 bases lying between them. Germline values: CDR1 MGHDK, CDR2 SYGVNS. The CDR3 contains 14 residues. Written as DNA, the CDR3 is TGTGCCAGCAGTTACCCAATGGGGTACAATGAGCAGTTCTTC. Protein product: CASSYPMGYNEQFF.

This clonotype has ten or more counts. This chain connects TRBV7-2 to TRBJ2-1, with a weak D call TRBD1 (7 bases). Looked up from germline, CDR1 is SGHTA and CDR2 is FQGNSA. The CDR3 totals 14 residues. The germline V and J ends were trimmed by 4 bases and 9 bases, with 16 bases remaining between them. As DNA, the CDR3 is TGTGCCAGCAGCTCTCCTTACAGGGGAGGTGAGCAGTTCTTC. It specifies CASSSPYRGGEQFF.

The chain combines TRBV27 with TRBJ2-1, with TRBD2 identical over 7 bases. The CDR3 has 14 amino acids. The germline gives CDR1 MNHEY, CDR2 SMNVEV (reference sequence). Trimming at V came to 3 bases and at J to 7 bases, leaving 6 bases not matched to a gene. In DNA, the CDR3 is TGTGCCAGCAGTTTTGTTAGGGGAGGGAATGAGCAGTTCTTC. Residues: CASSFVRGGNEQFF.